This passage covers 24 T cell receptor beta chains from one sample sequenced in a study of T cell responses to AZD1222 COVID-19 vaccine. Sequencing used immunoSEQ multiplex PCR; TCRdb keeps in-frame clones, though not all of them. This table has about 120,000 clones, 87% appearing once. Sequences were derived from peripheral blood, sampled 28 days after the second AZD1222 dose. The receptor source for this set is an adult who received the AZD1222 COVID-19 vaccine.

This chain uses TRBV29-1 with TRBJ1-2, with D perhaps matching TRBD1 (5 bases). Looked up from germline, CDR1 is SQVTM and CDR2 is ANQGSEA. The CDR3 contains 12 residues. V dropped 1 base and J dropped 8 bases, with 11 bases sitting between them. The chain's CDR3 is CSVEVGTRGYTF. The CDR3 bases are TGCAGCGTTGAAGTAGGGACGCGGGGCTACACCTTC. Filled out from reference TRBV29-1 and TRBJ1-2, the complete variable domain reads SAVISQKPSRDICQRGTSLTIQCQVDSQVTMMFWYRQQPGQSLTLIATANQGSEATYESGFVIDKFPISRPNLTFSTLTVSNMSPEDSSIYLCSVEVGTRGYTFGSGTRLTVV.

The J gene is TRBJ1-5, the V gene TRBV24-1, with D perhaps TRBD1 (5 bases). Per germline, CDR1 KGHDR and CDR2 SFDVKD. Trimming took 4 bases from V and 4 from J, leaving 16 bases between them. The CDR3 has 16 amino acids. Written as DNA, the CDR3 is TGTGCCACCAGTGACGCGGCAGGGCTCAAAAATCAGCCCCAGCATTTT. Protein sequence: CATSDAAGLKNQPQHF.

The genes are TRBV10-2 and TRBJ2-6; D remains ambiguous. The CDR3 covers 16 residues. With 3 bases removed from V and 1 base from J, the gap between germline ends came to 10 bases. Per the germline V gene, CDR1 is WSHSY and CDR2 is SAAADI. The CDR3 region has the DNA TGCGCCAGCAGTGACGGACCTCTATCTGGGGCCAACGTCCTGACTTTC. Translating gives CASSDGPLSGANVLTF.

The chain's CDR3 is CASRDQSSYNSPLHF. CDR3 in DNA: TGTGCCAGCCGAGATCAGAGCTCCTATAATTCACCCCTCCACTTT. The rearrangement uses TRBV18 and TRBJ1-6, with no clear D. In germline, CDR1 is KGHSH, CDR2 LQKENI. The CDR3 covers 15 residues. V was clipped by 8 bases and J by 0 bases, with 11 bases between them.

The chain uses TRBV18 and TRBJ1-1; TRBD1 matches at 7 bases. With 2 bases clipped from V and 4 bases from J, the junction kept 7 bases outside the gene matches. The CDR3 spans 15 residues. Germline values: CDR1 KGHSH, CDR2 LQKENI. CDR3 in amino acids: CASSPTNRGFTEAFF. As DNA, the CDR3 is TGTGCCAGCTCACCAACGAACAGGGGTTTCACTGAAGCTTTCTTT.

The genes are TRBV28 and TRBJ1-5; the D is unclear. Germline assignment: CDR1 MDHEN and CDR2 SYDVKM. The CDR3 consists of 14 residues. Trimming took off 3 bases at V and 3 bases at J, with 9 bases between the two ends. CDR3 residues: CASSFGRHNQPQHF. DNA of the CDR3: TGTGCCAGCAGTTTCGGCAGACACAATCAGCCCCAGCATTTT.

CDR3 sequence: CASRAQGGDTGELFF. The CDR3 DNA is TGTGCCAGCAGAGCTCAGGGGGGGGACACCGGGGAGCTGTTTTTT. The gene calls are TRBV9 and TRBJ2-2; D is possibly TRBD1 or TRBD2 (7 bases each). V lost 5 bases to trimming and J lost 3 bases, with 14 bases between them. Germline V gene lookup returns CDR1 SGDLS and CDR2 YYNGEE. The CDR3 has 15 residues. Complete variable domain (other parts from reference TRBV9 and TRBJ2-2): DSGVTQTPKHLITATGQRVTLRCSPRSGDLSVYWYQQSLDQGLQFLIQYYNGEERAKGNILERFSAQQFPDLHSELNLSSLELGDSALYFCASRAQGGDTGELFFGEGSRLTVL.

The chain recombines TRBV15 with TRBJ1-4; D ambiguous. Germline V gene sequence: CDR1 LNHNV, CDR2 YYDKDF (reference sequence). The CDR3 runs to 13 residues. V dropped 4 bases and J dropped 12 bases, with 15 bases sitting between them. DNA of the CDR3: TGTGCCACCAGCATTAACCGTGGGGTGCAACTGTTTTTT. Its translation: CATSINRGVQLFF.

V and J are TRBV19 and TRBJ2-2; 10 bases fit TRBD2. V lost 4 bases and J lost 3; bases outside the gene matches: 5. The CDR3 runs to 16 residues. The germline V gene has CDR1 LNHDA and CDR2 SQIVND (reference sequence). The CDR3 nucleotides read TGTGCCAGTAGTACCTCACTAGCGGGGTACACCGGGGAGCTGTTTTTT. This sequence encodes CASSTSLAGYTGELFF. Variable domain in full (rest from reference TRBV19 and TRBJ2-2): DGGITQSPKYLFRKEGQNVTLSCEQNLNHDAMYWYRQDPGQGLRLIYYSQIVNDFQKGDIAEGYSVSREKKESFPLTVTSAQKNPTAFYLCASSTSLAGYTGELFFGEGSRLTVL.

The genes are TRBV28 and TRBJ2-2; 10 bases are a match to TRBD2. CDR3 size: 18 residues. Germline V CDR1 and CDR2: MDHEN, SYDVKM. Unmatched junction bases numbered 16, after V lost 7 bases and J lost 5 bases. The CDR3 bases are TGTGCCAGCAAAAGTCCTATGGGCGGACTAGCGGTGACCGGGGAGCTGTTTTTT. Amino acids: CASKSPMGGLAVTGELFF.

This clone was seen a few times. The chain is built from TRBV3-1 (or the pseudogene TRBV3-2) and TRBJ1-3, with D tentatively TRBD1 (5 bases). CDR3 length equals 15 residues. V shed 6 bases and J shed 4 bases, with 16 bases lying between them. Germline CDR1 LGHDT, CDR2 YNNKEL (reference sequence). The CDR3 here is CASRPVGGEGNTIYF. The CDR3, as DNA: TGTGCCAGCAGGCCGGTCGGGGGAGAAGGAAACACCATATATTTT.

This chain connects TRBV19 to TRBJ2-6; 7 bases are shared with TRBD1. After removal of 1 base from V and 2 bases from J, the junction contained 5 bases not matched to a gene. Germline lookup yields CDR1 LNHDA and CDR2 SQIVND (reference sequence). The CDR3 is 17 amino acids. The CDR3 DNA is TGTGCCAGTAGTATAGCCGAGGGGGCCCCTGGGGCCAACGTCCTGACTTTC. It is translated as CASSIAEGAPGANVLTF.

V gene TRBV18 combines with J gene TRBJ2-7; 7 bases are shared with TRBD1. The ends lost 4 bases at V and 3 bases at J; junction bases unmatched: 9. The CDR3 sequence is 15 residues long. Per germline, CDR1 KGHSH and CDR2 LQKENI. CDR3 nucleotides: TGTGCCAGCTCACGACAGGACAGGTTTCTCTACGAGCAGTACTTC. Translating it yields CASSRQDRFLYEQYF.

The V gene is TRBV27, the J gene TRBJ1-5; D is uncertain. There are 14 residues in the CDR3. Germline-derived CDR1 and CDR2 are MNHEY and SMNVEV (reference sequence). Trimming took 5 bases from V and 7 from J, leaving 15 bases between them. The CDR3 sequence is CASSKNGIRQPQHF. CDR3 in DNA: TGTGCCAGCAGTAAGAACGGGATACGACAGCCCCAGCATTTT.

The chain has TRBV2 and TRBJ2-1, with D perhaps TRBD1 or TRBD2 (5 bases each). This CDR3 comprises 15 residues. The germline V gene encodes CDR1 SNHLY and CDR2 FYNNEI. Trimming cost V 3 bases and J 9 bases, with 18 bases left between them. The CDR3 DNA follows: TGTGCCAGCAGTGACAGGGTTCGGGATCCACTTGAGCAGTTCTTC. This encodes CASSDRVRDPLEQFF.

The chain recombines TRBV19 with TRBJ1-4; D is perhaps TRBD1 (5 bases). V lost 5 bases to trimming and J lost 8 bases, with 18 bases between them. Germline V CDR1 and CDR2: LNHDA, SQIVND (reference sequence). The CDR3 totals 15 residues. For the CDR3, the DNA is TGTGCCAGTAGTCCGAATGCAGGGACGGGGGAAAAACTGTTTTTT. This codes for CASSPNAGTGEKLFF.

The chain links TRBV5-5 to TRBJ2-2; perhaps TRBD2 as D (5 bases). Trimming shortened V by 3 bases and J by 0 bases, and 15 bases separated the two germline ends. Germline-derived CDR1 and CDR2 are SGHKS and YYEKEE (reference sequence). The CDR3 extends over 17 amino acids. The CDR3 DNA sequence: TGTGCCAGCAGCTCCGGTCGGGGTTCCACGAACACCGGGGAGCTGTTTTTT. Translating it yields CASSSGRGSTNTGELFF.

V gene TRBV9 combines with J gene TRBJ1-4, with D perhaps matching TRBD1 (5 bases). Trimming shortened V by 2 bases and J by 3 bases, and 11 bases separated the two germline ends. The CDR3 is made up of 15 amino acids. Per germline, CDR1 SGDLS and CDR2 YYNGEE. The CDR3 sequence is CASSVSQGSNEKLFF. CDR3 DNA sequence: TGTGCCAGCAGCGTGTCCCAGGGTTCTAATGAAAAACTGTTTTTT. The whole variable domain, remainder taken from reference TRBV9 and TRBJ1-4, is DSGVTQTPKHLITATGQRVTLRCSPRSGDLSVYWYQQSLDQGLQFLIQYYNGEERAKGNILERFSAQQFPDLHSELNLSSLELGDSALYFCASSVSQGSNEKLFFGSGTQLSVL.

The chain links TRBV3-1 (or the pseudogene TRBV3-2) to TRBJ1-1; 10 nucleotides align to TRBD1. CDR1 LGHDT and CDR2 YNNKEL come from the germline V gene (reference sequence). The CDR3 contains 16 residues. Trimming cost V 0 bases and J 4 bases; bases outside gene matches: 5. CDR3 sequence reads: CASSQDRGTGATEAFF. CDR3 sequence (DNA): TGTGCCAGCAGCCAAGATCGGGGGACAGGGGCCACTGAAGCTTTCTTT.

V usage is TRBV20-1 and J usage is TRBJ1-1; the D is unclear. The V gene lost 4 bases and the J gene lost 1 base, with 4 bases spanning the gap. Germline CDR1 is DFQATT and CDR2 is SNEGSKA (reference sequence). There are 11 residues in the CDR3. The CDR3 DNA reads TGCAGTGCTATAAAGAACACTGAAGCTTTCTTT. Amino acids: CSAIKNTEAFF.

V usage is TRBV7-9 and J usage is TRBJ1-1; D call uncertain. V was trimmed by 5 bases and J by 3 bases, leaving 16 bases between them. The CDR3 is 15 residues long. Germline-derived CDR1 and CDR2 are SEHNR and FQNEAQ (reference sequence). DNA for the CDR3: TGTGCCAGCAGCCCCGGTCTAAGGGCCTACACTGAAGCTTTCTTT. Protein: CASSPGLRAYTEAFF.

This rearrangement joins TRBV28 to TRBJ1-1; D is undetermined. Trimming pared 7 bases from V and 4 bases from J, leaving 22 bases between. The CDR3 length is 16 residues. From germline, CDR1 is MDHEN and CDR2 SYDVKM. In nucleotides, the CDR3 is TGTGCCAGCATTCCCCCCTACGGGGTGGGGTCCACTGAAGCTTTCTTT. Translated: CASIPPYGVGSTEAFF.

This chain links TRBV15 with TRBJ2-1; D uncertain. The V end was cut by 1 base, the J end by 9 bases, with 7 bases between. The germline gives CDR1 LNHNV, CDR2 YYDKDF (reference sequence). CDR3 length: 12 amino acids. The CDR3 sequence: CATSRVSREQFF. The CDR3 nucleotides are TGTGCCACCAGCAGAGTATCCCGTGAGCAGTTCTTC.

This clone was found a few times. The genes are TRBV29-1 and TRBJ1-3; weak D call: TRBD1 (5 bases). The V end was cut by 6 bases, the J end by 6 bases, with 18 bases between. Germline V gene lookup returns CDR1 SQVTM and CDR2 ANQGSEA. CDR3 size: 14 residues. CDR3: CSVGSQGATNTIYF. In nucleotides, the CDR3 is TGCAGCGTGGGAAGCCAGGGAGCAACAAACACCATATATTTT. Full variable domain (rest looked up from reference TRBV29-1 and TRBJ1-3): SAVISQKPSRDICQRGTSLTIQCQVDSQVTMMFWYRQQPGQSLTLIATANQGSEATYESGFVIDKFPISRPNLTFSTLTVSNMSPEDSSIYLCSVGSQGATNTIYFGEGSWLTVV.